A selection of T cell receptor beta chains follows, all from one sample in a study of graft-versus-host responses after intestinal transplantation. The protocol was immunoSEQ multiplex PCR, while the TCRdb copy is restricted to in-frame clones and leaves out a portion. The data hold about 17,000 clones, with about 80% observed a single time. This specimen consisted of ileum tissue, obtained just over 100 days after intestinal transplant. All receptors come from a human patient who received an intestinal transplant, so some T cells may come from the graft donor. CDR3s leave out the opening cysteine and the closing phenylalanine or tryptophan. Fields, in order: J gene, V gene, CDR3 protein.

TRBJ1-5 TRBV6-1 ASSEGDSNQPQH
TRBJ2-3 TRBV2 ASRDTYTDTQY
TRBJ2-1 TRBV25-1 ASKQGRGEQF
TRBJ2-7 TRBV7-8 ASSPGHLDYEQY
TRBJ2-5 TRBV5-1 ASSLVSQETQY
TRBJ2-1 TRBV7-3 ASSLGASGHSYNEQF
TRBJ1-4 TRBV30 AWDTGQGDEKLF
TRBJ2-1 TRBV6-6 ASSSTSWNEQF
TRBJ1-2 TRBV19 ASSILRFHGYT
TRBJ2-1 TRBV25-1 ASSDRVSKII
TRBJ1-1 TRBV6-1 ASIGQYYTEAF
TRBJ2-5 TRBV10-3 ASRAGLAGETQY
TRBJ1-1 TRBV21-1 ASSGPGLMNTEAF
TRBJ2-5 TRBV2 ASIGLQETQY
TRBJ2-7 TRBV28 ASSLGSFYEQY
TRBJ2-7 TRBV6-1 ASSAGLAYSYEQY
TRBJ1-2 TRBV28 ASSLWVPPYGYT
TRBJ1-1 TRBV30 AWSPLFGQIQAF
TRBJ1-5 TRBV12-5 ASGRGSNLRGEARDQPQH
TRBJ2-5 TRBV7-2 ASSLGDKAQFSYQETQY
TRBJ2-1 TRBV27 ASSYSGWGNEQF
TRBJ2-3 TRBV10-3 AISALTPDTQY
TRBJ2-6 TRBV10-1 ASSDATGDFSGANVLT
TRBJ2-1 TRBV10-3 AISESRQGASYNEQF
TRBJ2-2 TRBV7-2 ASSHNTGELF
TRBJ1-1 TRBV5-4 ASSQGQLLNTEAF
TRBJ2-2 TRBV10-3 AISEPQGPGELF
TRBJ2-2 TRBV6-5 ASLSGLRTGELF
TRBJ2-5 TRBV30 AWSSNRALY
TRBJ1-2 TRBV6-5 ASSYYPGQANYGYT
TRBJ1-1 TRBV6-1 ASSEQGYTEAF
TRBJ1-4 TRBV16 ASSQPTTNEKLF
TRBJ2-3 TRBV28 ASSWDTDTQY
TRBJ2-3 TRBV6-9 ASSYSGTDTQY
TRBJ2-7 TRBV15 ATSRERQGSYEQY
TRBJ2-2 TRBV15 ATSSGDRGKTGELF
TRBJ2-3 TRBV27 ASSLFGGTDTQY
TRBJ2-4 TRBV5-6 ASSLVTSGSPKNIQY
TRBJ2-1 TRBV5-1 ASSRTTPGQGLDEQF
TRBJ1-5 TRBV19 ASSMTGGNQPQH
TRBJ2-3 TRBV7-3 ASSLMGPGGADTQY